This record concerns one T cell receptor (beta chain) sequence. Its antigen is not known. Distinct nucleotide sequences in the sample also encode this CDR3. The record originates from a study of cytomegalovirus exposure and HLA in healthy donors. The PCR contained 60 Vbeta and 13 Jbeta primers. Generated by immunoSEQ multiplex PCR, the TCRdb table keeps only in-frame clones and is missing some. The table lists about 160,000 clones, around 80% of them singletons. The germline gives CDR1 SGHRS, CDR2 YFSETQ. V shed 2 bases, J shed 4 bases, and the junction held 4 bases outside the gene matches. The CDR3 is made up of 15 amino acids. Study-wide findings and caveats: The study had only CMV serostatus as immune exposure information. A later analysis associated 16,951 TCR beta sequences with HLA alleles at a 0.05 false discovery rate. In a later analysis, CMV-associated beta chains were mostly HLA-associated, it appeared. Being productive about 90% or about 30% of the time was typical of most TCR beta V segments in an earlier analysis.

The material sequenced was PBMCs. The clonotype was recovered from a middle-aged man in good health and CMV-seronegative. The chain recombines TRBV5-1 with TRBJ2-3, with TRBD2 identical over 10 bases. CDR3 sequence (DNA): TGCGCCAGCAGCTTCCGGCTAGCGGGAGCAGATACGCAGTATTTT. Its protein is CASSFRLAGADTQYF.